This T cell receptor (beta chain) was observed in a study of siplizumab effects on memory and regulatory T cells. Data came from immunoSEQ multiplex PCR; TCRdb stores just in-frame clones and leaves some out. The table lists 85,000 to 130,000 clones, approximately 92% of them singletons. In the case of this clone: Its antigen is undetermined.

The CDR3 has 18 amino acids. Germline assignment: CDR1 SGHVS and CDR2 FQNEAQ. J was trimmed by 0 bases and V by 1 base; bases with no gene match: 8. Study results and limitations: Memory cells seemed less diverse than naive T cells, which also seemed major contributors to the alloresponse. Few alloreactive clones mapped to unstimulated subsets.

Material: CD4+ T cells sorted from blood. The source is a human donor in good health. Some clones in this sample may be carry-over from other donors' samples. The chain has TRBV7-8 and TRBJ2-4; TRBD1 matches 8 bases. The CDR3 DNA sequence: TGTGCCAGCAGCTTAGGGACAGGGTATGGTGGAGCCAAAAACATTCAGTACTTC. This gives the protein CASSLGTGYGGAKNIQYF.